Included here is one T cell receptor beta chain sequence, with context. This CDR3 has 13 amino acids. CDR1 and CDR2 (germline): GTSNPN, SVGIG (reference sequence). Trimming shortened V by 5 bases and J by 6 bases, and 11 bases separated the two germline ends. The record originates from a study of blood T cell repertoires in COVID-19. Study details: COVID-19 samples collected from the United States, Italy and Spain covered acute and convalescent phases.

Cohort 3 donors counted as recovered after two negative PCRs, clearance, or resolved symptoms. Authors' processing steps: By means of reference gene primer amplification, nucleated cell counts were estimated. TCRdb's copy holds only in-frame clones and misses some; the assay was immunoSEQ multiplex PCR. The V and J calls and clone size come from that table; D and trimming were worked out from the DNA. The sample lists under 450,000 clones, about four fifths occurring once. The chain employs TRBV30 and TRBJ1-6; unclear D gene. The sequence came from a woman aged 50 to 60 who had recovered from COVID-19. Sequenced: PBMCs or T cells enriched from blood (not recorded which). DNA for the CDR3: TGTGCCTGGGGTGGTACGGTTAATTCACCCCTCCACTTT. It codes for CAWGGTVNSPLHF.